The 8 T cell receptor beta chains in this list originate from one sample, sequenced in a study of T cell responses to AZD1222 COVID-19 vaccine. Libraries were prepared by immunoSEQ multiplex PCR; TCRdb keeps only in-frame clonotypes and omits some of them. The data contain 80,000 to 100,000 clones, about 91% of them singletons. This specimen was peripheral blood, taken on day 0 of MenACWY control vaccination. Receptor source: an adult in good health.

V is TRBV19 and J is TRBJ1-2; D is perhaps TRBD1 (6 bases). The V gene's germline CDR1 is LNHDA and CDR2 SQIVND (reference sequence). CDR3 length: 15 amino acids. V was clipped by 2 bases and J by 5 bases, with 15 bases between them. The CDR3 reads CASSIPTGHQYGYTF. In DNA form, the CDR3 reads TGTGCCAGTAGTATACCGACAGGCCACCAATATGGCTACACCTTC.

Here the CDR3 reads CASSPGWPQHF. The CDR3 DNA sequence: TGTGCCAGCAGCCCGGGGTGGCCCCAGCATTTT. The chain joins TRBV28 to TRBJ1-5; unclear D gene. This CDR3 has 11 residues. Trimming shortened V by 6 bases and J by 9 bases, and 9 bases separated the two germline ends. Germline values: CDR1 MDHEN, CDR2 SYDVKM.

CDR3 bases: TGCGCCAGCAGCTTGTCGATTTCAGGGGCTAACACCGGGGAGCTGTTTTTT. Translation gives CASSLSISGANTGELFF. The chain is built from TRBV5-1 and TRBJ2-2; TRBD1 is a possible D gene (6 bases). This CDR3 comprises 17 residues. Germline CDR1 is SGHRS and CDR2 is YFSETQ. V was cut by 1 base and J by 2 bases, with 15 bases left in between. Full variable domain (rest looked up from reference TRBV5-1 and TRBJ2-2): KAGVTQTPRYLIKTRGQQVTLSCSPISGHRSVSWYQQTPGQGLQFLFEYFSETQRNKGNFPGRFSGRQFSNSRSEMNVSTLELGDSALYLCASSLSISGANTGELFFGEGSRLTVL.

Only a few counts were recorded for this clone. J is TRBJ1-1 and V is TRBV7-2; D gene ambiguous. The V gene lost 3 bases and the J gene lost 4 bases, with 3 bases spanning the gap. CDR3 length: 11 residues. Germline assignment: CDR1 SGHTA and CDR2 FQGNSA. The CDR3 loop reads CASSFATEAFF. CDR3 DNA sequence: TGTGCCAGCAGCTTTGCCACTGAAGCTTTCTTT.

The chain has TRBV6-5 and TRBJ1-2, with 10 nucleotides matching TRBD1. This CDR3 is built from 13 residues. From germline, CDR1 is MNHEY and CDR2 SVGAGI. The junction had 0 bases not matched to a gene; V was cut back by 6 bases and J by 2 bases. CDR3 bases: TGTGCCAGCAGGGGACAGGGGAACTATGGCTACACCTTC. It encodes CASRGQGNYGYTF.

The CDR3 reads CASSGELYGYTF. For the CDR3, the DNA is TGTGCCAGCTCAGGAGAGCTCTATGGCTACACCTTC. The V gene is TRBV18, the J gene TRBJ1-2; D ambiguous. With 5 bases removed from V and 4 bases from J, the gap between germline ends came to 8 bases. Germline CDR1 is KGHSH and CDR2 is LQKENI. This CDR3 has 12 residues.

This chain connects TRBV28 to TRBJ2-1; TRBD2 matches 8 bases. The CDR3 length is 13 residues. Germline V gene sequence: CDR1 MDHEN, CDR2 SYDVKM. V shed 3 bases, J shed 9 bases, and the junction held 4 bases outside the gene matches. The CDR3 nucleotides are TGTGCCAGCAGTTTCAGGCGGGGGGCTGAGCAGTTCTTC. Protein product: CASSFRRGAEQFF.

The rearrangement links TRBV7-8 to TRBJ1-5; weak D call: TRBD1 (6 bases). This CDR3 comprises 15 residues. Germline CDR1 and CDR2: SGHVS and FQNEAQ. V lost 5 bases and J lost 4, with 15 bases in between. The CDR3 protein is CASSPAGASNQPQHF. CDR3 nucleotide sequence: TGTGCCAGCAGCCCTGCAGGGGCGAGTAATCAGCCCCAGCATTTT.